This TCR beta chain was recorded in a study of CXCR3-negative and CXCR3-positive naive CD8 T cells. General study points: More hydrophobic TRB CDR3s occurred in CXCR3-positive than in CXCR3-negative naive cells. No difference in surface CD5 was seen between naive subsets, and TCR strength was inferred from TRB CDR3 properties. CXCR3 expression partially decreased after cryopreservation; most assays used fresh PBMCs.

CD45RO-CCR7+CD27+CD95- cells counted as naive CD8+ T cells. Germline V gene lookup returns CDR1 MNHEY and CDR2 SVGEGT. This CDR3 spans 17 amino acids. The libraries of TRB cDNA were constructed through 5' RACE using UMI labels. TCRdb re-called the 5' RACE reads, yielding one record per CDR3 amino acid sequence without DNA. The sample includes 84,000 or so distinct CDR3 sequences. With regard to this clonotype: Its antigen remains unknown.

The sequencing input was naive CXCR3+ CD8+ T cells from blood. Subset specified: CD45RO-CCR7+CD27+CD95- naive CD8+ T cells expressing CXCR3 (TNR3+). J is TRBJ1-1 and V is TRBV6-2 or TRBV6-3. The sequence was collected from a human donor in good health. Some clones in this sample may be carry-over from other donors' samples. CDR3 sequence reads: CASSYNRAFLSNTEAFF.